This TCR beta chain came from a study of prognosis after radiotherapy for stage I lung cancer (dated by TCRdb to the early 2020s). Broadly, across the study: Between early 2018 and January 2019, 20 or so stage I NSCLC patients were enrolled in Nanjing, China. Newly diagnosed primary stage I lung tumors were found in 13 to 15 patients, while oligometastatic NSCLC after surgical resection of the primary tumor was found in a few. All patients were regarded as medically inoperable, because of comorbidities in about eleven patients and refusal of surgery in several patients. Ages in the cohort of about a dozen men and five to seven women ranged from roughly 50 to 85 years, with a median of 74. Tumor histology was squamous cell carcinoma in about 7 patients and adenocarcinoma in about a dozen. Image-guided IMRT or VMAT was used to deliver SBRT in 3 to 5 fractions at a biologically effective dose of at least 100 Gy. No patient received concurrent therapy alongside SBRT. Distant metastases were developed by four of the 19 patients after SBRT, at a median of about seven months, whereas no significant progression was observed in the other 15 patients. This study profiled peripheral blood TCR beta repertoires from stage I NSCLC patients before and after stereotactic body radiotherapy and linked the repertoires to distant failure. A total of roughly 38 blood samples from about 19 patients were sequenced, with one sample obtained before and one obtained after SBRT for each patient.

V was cut back by 7 bases and J by 6 bases, leaving a gap of 4 bases between them. Taken from cysteine to phenylalanine, the CDR3 has 9 residues. CDR3 DNA is the only sequence kept; it has 27 bases, read in frame from the first base. The germline V gene (reference sequence) sets CDR1 to SGHKS and CDR2 to YYEKEE. This clonotype came up many times. Its binding antigen is unknown. Base-call qualities are not available, and no considerably larger clone is one nucleotide away. No patient had a history of other malignancies or prior chemotherapy or radiotherapy, and all had node-negative disease on CT and PET/CT. Six milliliters of peripheral venous blood were drawn into EDTA tubes at each of two time points. PBMCs were isolated by Ficoll-Paque Plus density-gradient centrifugation. Right after collection, samples were kept at -80 degrees C until analysis. Two rounds of multiplex PCR were used to amplify the TCR beta CDR3 region from genomic DNA. The first PCR round used primers specific to each TRBV and TRBJ gene, and the primer sequences were filed in Chinese patent CN105087789A. The second PCR round used universal primers. The Roche High Pure PCR Template Preparation Kit was used to extract genomic DNA from frozen PBMCs. Libraries were sequenced paired-end with 151 bp reads on an Illumina HiSeq 3000. In the paper's pipeline: Raw reads lacking the multiplex PCR primer sequences were removed with CutAdapt. PEAR was used to merge high-quality paired reads into contigs. By alignment to reference sequences, MiXCR assigned TRB V, D and J gene segments to each contig. To remove sequencing errors, CDR3 sequences were clustered according to base quality and sequence similarity. Diversity was measured as Shannon entropy normalized by the natural log of productive TCR sequence number. Clonality was computed as one minus the ratio of Shannon entropy to the natural log of the number of unique clonotypes. The Youden index of ROC curves was used to select progression-free survival cut-offs for repertoire metrics, and analyses were performed in R 3.5.3. TCRdb redid the processing of the public reads, applying fastp at Q25 and MiXCR, and retained in-frame beta chains. Rows are unified per CDR3 protein, each entry keeping the most common DNA and genes. TCRdb, rather than the study authors, made the V and J calls. The sample table contains some 38,000 distinct CDR3 sequences; only one count was recorded for about 24% of them. The ten biggest clones cover less than 30% of the sample.

General findings and caveats noted by the study authors: After SBRT, the count of unique TCR clones dropped from a median of around 9,300 beforehand to 6,500 to 8,000 afterward (Wilcoxon paired P=0.011). Tumor specificity of expanded TCR clones was not determined. Post-SBRT Shannon entropy and its change from baseline were lower in patients who developed distant metastases; baseline Shannon entropy was not associated with metastases. TRBV and TRBJ usage frequencies reportedly differed by metastasis status, in two V genes at baseline and in roughly ten V and two J genes after SBRT. The study was limited by its small cohort and short follow-up, and the findings require independent validation. None of the reported P values were adjusted for multiple comparisons.

This TCR derives from a donor older than 45 with non-small cell lung cancer. Sequencing used PBMCs, obtained before or after stereotactic body radiation therapy (not recorded which). The rearranged segments are TRBV5-5 and TRBJ1-1; no D gene is confidently identified. The CDR3: CASGPEAFF. In nucleotides, the sequence is TGTGCCAGCGGACCTGAAGCTTTCTTT.